Listed here are 26 T cell receptor beta chains from one sample, sequenced in a study of T cells in tumors after PD-1 blockade. Assay used: immunoSEQ multiplex PCR; TCRdb lists only in-frame clones, some missing. This table holds 55,000 to 65,000 clones, around 80% found once. Material: PBMCs, obtained before anti-PD-1 treatment. Receptors were obtained from a human donor with basal cell carcinoma.

The gene calls are TRBV2 and TRBJ1-4, with unresolved D. V lost 4 bases to trimming and J lost 6 bases, with 12 bases between them. The CDR3 is 14 amino acids. Germline assignment: CDR1 SNHLY and CDR2 FYNNEI. CDR3 amino acids: CASSGGRSDEKLFF. The CDR3 coding sequence is TGTGCCAGCAGTGGAGGCCGGTCGGATGAAAAACTGTTTTTT.

This chain links TRBV30 with TRBJ1-1; the match to TRBD1 covers 9 bases. The V gene end was trimmed by 5 bases and the J gene end by 0 bases; junction bases not matched to a gene: 13. The CDR3 consists of 17 residues. CDR1 is GTSNPN, CDR2 SVGIG, per germline (reference sequence). CDR3 in DNA: TGTGCCTGGGTTTACCGGGACAGGGTGATCATGAACACTGAAGCTTTCTTT. Amino acids: CAWVYRDRVIMNTEAFF.

The genes are TRBV7-3 and TRBJ2-6, with D hard to call. V lost 2 bases to trimming and J lost 0 bases, with 5 bases between them. The CDR3 is made up of 15 amino acids. Germline lookup yields CDR1 SGHTA and CDR2 FQGTGA. The DNA for the CDR3 is TGTGCCAGCAGCTTACCCGGCTCTGGGGCCAACGTCCTGACTTTC. It is translated as CASSLPGSGANVLTF.

This chain links TRBV30 with TRBJ1-5, with a possible D match to TRBD1 (6 bases). The CDR3 is 15 amino acids. The V and J ends lost 0 bases and 2 bases respectively, with 11 bases between them. CDR1 and CDR2 (germline): GTSNPN, SVGIG (reference sequence). Here the CDR3 DNA reads TGTGCCTGGAGTGTGAGGGGGTGGGGCAATCAGCCCCAGCATTTT. Amino acid sequence: CAWSVRGWGNQPQHF.

The genes are TRBV6-5 and TRBJ2-2; D possibly corresponds to TRBD1 (5 bases). Germline CDR1 is MNHEY and CDR2 is SVGAGI. The CDR3 extends over 13 amino acids. Trimming shortened V by 7 bases and J by 6 bases, and 12 bases separated the two germline ends. The CDR3 region is CASTMLRAGELFF. CDR3 DNA sequence: TGTGCCAGCACCATGCTCAGGGCCGGGGAGCTGTTTTTT.

The gene calls are TRBV7-9 and TRBJ2-2; possible D gene TRBD1, 6 bases. Trimming pared 4 bases from V and 0 bases from J, leaving 9 bases between. Germline loops: CDR1 SEHNR, CDR2 FQNEAQ (reference sequence). The CDR3 spans 15 residues. The CDR3 DNA reads as TGTGCCAGCAGCTCCTCAGGGGCGAACACCGGGGAGCTGTTTTTT. Amino acids: CASSSSGANTGELFF.

The rearrangement joins TRBV5-4 to TRBJ2-7, with 7 nucleotides matching TRBD1. CDR3 length equals 9 residues. V dropped 9 bases and J dropped 11; count of bases not matched to a gene: 5. Germline V gene sequence: CDR1 SGHNT, CDR2 YYREEE (reference sequence). CDR3 in amino acids: CATGQEKYF. Here the CDR3 DNA reads TGTGCCACAGGACAGGAAAAGTACTTC.

The chain recombines TRBV5-5 with TRBJ1-2; D remains ambiguous. CDR1 is SGHKS, CDR2 YYEKEE, per germline (reference sequence). V lost 0 bases, J lost 4 bases, and 7 bases lay in between. The CDR3 spans 13 residues. The CDR3 nucleotides are TGTGCCAGCAGCTTGGAGGCAGCCTATGGCTACACCTTC. Its translation is CASSLEAAYGYTF.

The table lists this clone with a count of one. The CDR3 nucleotides are TGCGCCAGCAGCCCCGGGACAGGGAGAAACACCATATATTTT. Encoded protein: CASSPGTGRNTIYF. V usage is TRBV5-1 and J usage is TRBJ1-3, with 9 positions matching TRBD1. The J segment lost 5 bases and the V segment lost 4 bases, leaving 4 bases of the junction unmatched. This CDR3 contains 14 residues. Germline CDR1 and CDR2: SGHRS and YFSETQ.

The genes are TRBV7-9 and TRBJ1-1, with unresolved D. The CDR3 loop spans 13 amino acids. With 1 base removed from V and 2 bases from J, the gap between germline ends came to 5 bases. CDR1 is SEHNR, CDR2 FQNEAQ, per germline (reference sequence). The DNA of the CDR3 is TGTGCCAGCAGCTTAGGGACCAACACTGAAGCTTTCTTT. Residues: CASSLGTNTEAFF. The full variable domain, its missing parts supplied by reference TRBV7-9 and TRBJ1-1, is DTGVSQNPRHKITKRGQNVTFRCDPISEHNRLYWYRQTLGQGPEFLTYFQNEAQLEKSRLLSDRFSAERPKGSFSTLEIQRTEQGDSAMYLCASSLGTNTEAFFGQGTRLTVV.

The chain employs TRBV2 and TRBJ1-5; 10 positions match TRBD1. CDR1 and CDR2 from the germline V gene are SNHLY and FYNNEI. CDR3 length equals 15 residues. Trimming took 6 bases from V and 7 from J; bases not matched to a gene: 9. The CDR3 sequence is CASRLDRGVEQPQHF. The DNA for the CDR3 is TGTGCCAGCAGGCTGGACAGGGGGGTTGAACAGCCCCAGCATTTT.

The chain employs TRBV2 and TRBJ2-5, with 11 bases matching TRBD2. J gave up 6 bases and V 5 bases, and 5 bases lay outside the gene matches. Germline V gene lookup returns CDR1 SNHLY and CDR2 FYNNEI. CDR3 length equals 14 residues. The CDR3 spells CASSRTSGWQTQYF. DNA of the CDR3: TGTGCCAGCAGTAGGACTAGCGGGTGGCAGACCCAGTACTTC.

V and J are TRBV30 and TRBJ1-2; D is unresolved. Germline V gene lookup returns CDR1 GTSNPN and CDR2 SVGIG (reference sequence). The CDR3 covers 13 residues. V was clipped by 0 bases and J by 7 bases, with 12 bases between them. The CDR3 region has the DNA TGTGCCTGGAGTGTGGAAGGGCGTGGTGGCTACACCTTC. Residues: CAWSVEGRGGYTF.

The V and J genes are TRBV3-1 (or the pseudogene TRBV3-2) and TRBJ2-5, with TRBD2 matching over 8 bases. CDR3 length: 17 amino acids. The ends lost 3 bases at V and 0 bases at J; junction bases unmatched: 9. Germline CDR1 is LGHDT and CDR2 is YNNKEL (reference sequence). The CDR3 sequence is CASSQMGVAGHQETQYF. CDR3 coding DNA: TGTGCCAGCAGCCAGATGGGGGTAGCGGGACACCAAGAGACCCAGTACTTC.

The chain combines TRBV5-8 with TRBJ1-5; no firm D call. CDR3 length: 14 residues. CDR1 SGHTS and CDR2 YDEGEE come from the germline V gene. Deletions cut 1 base from V and 3 bases from J, with 8 bases between. CDR3 DNA: TGTGCCAGCAGCTTGCTAGCAAACAATCAGCCCCAGCATTTT. Its protein is CASSLLANNQPQHF. The variable domain in full, completed from reference TRBV5-8 and TRBJ1-5, reads EAGVTQSPTHLIKTRGQQATLRCSPISGHTSVYWYQQALGLGLQFLLWYDEGEERNRGNFPPRFSGRQFPNYSSELNVNALELEDSALYLCASSLLANNQPQHFGDGTRLSIL.

This clone appeared once. The chain is built from TRBV10-3 and TRBJ1-2; TRBD1 might be the D (5 bases). The V end lost 2 bases, the J end lost 2 bases, and 18 bases lay between the germline ends. The CDR3 totals 17 residues. CDR1 is ENHRY and CDR2 is SYGVKD in the germline V gene. CDR3 sequence (DNA): TGTGCCATCAGTGAGGGGCCGGTAGGGACGGCGAACTATGGCTACACCTTC. Amino acids: CAISEGPVGTANYGYTF.

The chain is built from TRBV7-9 and TRBJ2-1, with a tentative D call TRBD2 (7 bases). The CDR3 extends over 17 amino acids. The germline V and J ends were trimmed by 3 bases and 0 bases, with 15 bases remaining between them. Germline V gives CDR1 SEHNR, CDR2 FQNEAQ (reference sequence). CDR3 sequence: CASSLGGRPYSYNEQFF. In DNA form, the CDR3 reads TGTGCCAGCAGCTTGGGGGGGCGGCCTTACTCCTACAATGAGCAGTTCTTC.

This chain uses TRBV30 with TRBJ1-6; TRBD1 agrees at 9 bases. The J segment lost 8 bases and the V segment lost 0 bases, leaving 11 bases of the junction unmatched. The CDR3 loop spans 17 amino acids. The germline gives CDR1 GTSNPN, CDR2 SVGIG (reference sequence). CDR3 sequence reads: CAWSVQGLGDRDSPLHF. DNA of the CDR3: TGTGCCTGGAGTGTACAGGGATTGGGGGACAGGGATTCACCCCTCCACTTT.

The V call is TRBV5-8, the J call TRBJ2-1; D is undetermined. Trimming shortened V by 1 base and J by 2 bases, and 4 bases separated the two germline ends. Per germline, CDR1 SGHTS and CDR2 YDEGEE. The CDR3 has 13 amino acids. The CDR3: CASSLMPYNEQFF. The CDR3 bases are TGTGCCAGCAGCTTGATGCCCTACAATGAGCAGTTCTTC.

As DNA, the CDR3 is TGCGCCAGCAGCTTGGTGGGGGGCCGGTTCTACAATGAGCAGTTCTTC. It yields the protein CASSLVGGRFYNEQFF. This chain uses TRBV5-1 with TRBJ2-1, with D perhaps TRBD1 or TRBD2 (6 bases each). Germline loops: CDR1 SGHRS, CDR2 YFSETQ. V lost 0 bases, J lost 3 bases, and 13 bases lay in between. The CDR3 has 16 amino acids.

This clone was detected a few times. This rearrangement joins TRBV6-5 to TRBJ1-5; D not certain. Trimming removed 8 bases from V and 4 bases from J, with 12 bases in between. Germline V lookup: CDR1 MNHEY, CDR2 SVGAGI. The CDR3 is 13 amino acids. The CDR3 is CASGEIGNQPQHF. The CDR3, as DNA: TGTGCCAGCGGAGAAATAGGGAATCAGCCCCAGCATTTT.

This clone is medium-sized (0.01 to 0.1%) in the sample. This chain uses TRBV2 with TRBJ1-1; a weak D match, TRBD1 (5 bases). V was cut by 7 bases and J by 4 bases, with 10 bases left in between. The CDR3 consists of 12 residues. Germline-derived CDR1 and CDR2 are SNHLY and FYNNEI. The CDR3 DNA follows: TGTGCCAGCATTCAGGGTATCACTGAAGCTTTCTTT. This codes for CASIQGITEAFF.

The V gene is TRBV6-1, the J gene TRBJ1-2, with a weak D call TRBD1 (6 bases). Germline-derived CDR1 and CDR2 are MNHNS and SASEGT. Trimming removed 2 bases at V and 5 bases at J, with 9 bases between. The CDR3 has 13 residues. The CDR3 reads CASSEYREYGYTF. The CDR3 coding sequence is TGTGCCAGCAGTGAATACAGGGAATATGGCTACACCTTC.

This sequence joins TRBV25-1 and TRBJ2-1; TRBD1 matches 10 bases. Trimming took 3 bases from V and 8 from J; bases not matched to a gene: 10. In germline, CDR1 is MGHDK, CDR2 SYGVNS. The CDR3 contains 16 residues. The CDR3: CASSDWPTGGFDEQFF. Here the CDR3 DNA reads TGTGCCAGCAGTGACTGGCCGACAGGGGGCTTCGATGAGCAGTTCTTC.

The chain recombines TRBV7-8 with TRBJ2-6; 7 bases are a match to TRBD2. There are 19 residues in the CDR3. Trimming removed 5 bases from V and 0 bases from J; junction bases left unmatched: 13. The germline V gene encodes CDR1 SGHVS and CDR2 FQNEAQ. The CDR3 DNA sequence: TGTGCCAGCAGCCCTTTTCAGGGAGGGATAGGCTCTGGGGCCAACGTCCTGACTTTC. The encoded protein is CASSPFQGGIGSGANVLTF.

The genes are TRBV9 and TRBJ1-3; the D gene is possibly TRBD1 (5 bases). The length of the CDR3 is 17 residues. From germline, CDR1 is SGDLS and CDR2 YYNGEE. Trimming stripped 3 bases from V and 0 bases from J, with 16 bases between. CDR3 coding DNA: TGTGCCAGCAGCGAGACACCGGGACCGAGCTCTGGAAACACCATATATTTT. Translation: CASSETPGPSSGNTIYF.